The clone carrying this T cell receptor beta chain was recorded at least ten times. Primers used for first-strand cDNA, a TRAV- and TRBV-specific set, covered both alpha and beta chains. It was with a constant-region primer and a V-primer adapter that TCRs were amplified over roughly 19 PCR cycles. TCRdb reprocessed the reads via MiXCR and lists one record per CDR3 protein. The table has more than 90,000 distinct CDR3 sequences, around 20% seen once. The sample is drawn from a study of low-dose radiotherapy and immunotherapy resistance in tumors. Study summary: Cohort 2's total reached 13 Gy over 26 weeks, at 1 Gy per fraction every two weeks. Patients were given intravenous nivolumab 240 mg every two weeks plus ipilimumab 1 mg/kg every six weeks.

The time point is: after trial treatment. Treatment defined: LDRT plus nivolumab, ipilimumab, low-dose cyclophosphamide and aspirin (RACIN trial). The donors' regimen was nivolumab, ipilimumab, aspirin, low-dose cyclophosphamide and low-dose radiotherapy. The specimen comprised PBMCs, sampled after low-dose radiotherapy plus immunotherapy. This TCR derives from a male donor with prostate cancer.

CDR3 sequence (DNA): TGCAGTGCTAACGCAGATAGCAATCAGCCCCAGCATTTT. Amino acid sequence: CSANADSNQPQHF. V is TRBV20-1 and J is TRBJ1-5; D unclear. Trimming took off 4 bases at V and 0 bases at J, with 7 bases between the two ends. CDR3 length: 13 amino acids. The germline V gene has CDR1 DFQATT and CDR2 SNEGSKA (reference sequence).